This T cell receptor beta chain emerged from a study of early T cells in non-severe SARS-CoV-2 infection. TCRdb independently ran MiXCR on the 5' RACE reads; one entry per CDR3 protein. The data hold over 45,000 distinct CDR3 sequences, with around 8% observed a single time. V dropped 6 bases and J dropped 4 bases, with 15 bases sitting between them. CDR1 is MDHEN and CDR2 is SYDVKM in the germline V gene. The CDR3 runs 14 residues. This clonotype was recorded at least ten times. The chain joins TRBV28 to TRBJ1-2, with unresolved D. The TCR was taken from an adult who was a healthcare worker with PCR-confirmed SARS-CoV-2 infection or an uninfected control (not recorded which). Sequencing used whole blood, obtained at baseline. CDR3 in amino acids: CASSLDQVGYGYTF. The CDR3 DNA sequence: TGTGCCAGCAGCCTGGACCAAGTAGGCTATGGCTACACCTTC.